The entry below describes one TCR beta chain. The sample originates from a study of T cell changes during pregnancy in multiple sclerosis. Trimming took off 4 bases at V and 6 bases at J, with 18 bases between the two ends. Germline V gene lookup returns CDR1 SGHVS and CDR2 FQNEAQ. The CDR3 sequence is 16 residues long. Here immunoSEQ multiplex PCR was the method, and the copy in TCRdb shows in-frame clones only, minus some. The table lists more than 30,000 clones, around 89% of them singletons. The chain couples TRBV7-8 to TRBJ2-2; perhaps TRBD2 as D (5 bases). This clonotype originated in a female donor in good health, enrolled as a control in a pregnancy study. Here the sequenced sample was CD4+ T cells from peripheral blood mononuclear cells, taken in the third trimester of pregnancy. The CDR3 sequence is CASSSAFPSSAGELFF. The CDR3 nucleotides read TGTGCCAGCAGCTCTGCATTTCCTAGCTCCGCCGGGGAGCTGTTTTTT.